The 31 T cell receptor beta chains in this list originate from one sample, sequenced in a study of blood T cell repertoires in COVID-19. Method: immunoSEQ multiplex PCR; TCRdb's copy keeps in-frame clones and lacks some. The table shows 100,000 to 150,000 clones, with 85% occurring only once. The sample comprised peripheral blood. These receptors originate from an elderly man with active or convalescent COVID-19.

This clone was seen a single time. The chain combines TRBV27 with TRBJ1-2, with 12 positions matching TRBD1. Germline CDR1 MNHEY, CDR2 SMNVEV (reference sequence). Losses at the gene ends were 6 bases for V and 4 bases for J; bases not matched to a gene: 6. The CDR3 contains 15 residues. The CDR3 protein is CASSLGTGGAYGYTF. CDR3 coding DNA: TGTGCCAGCAGCTTGGGGACAGGGGGCGCCTATGGCTACACCTTC.

Comment on this clone: Other nucleotide sequences from this sample produce the same CDR3. The rearrangement uses TRBV5-1 and TRBJ2-3; TRBD1 is a possible D gene (6 bases). V shed 0 bases and J shed 2 bases, with 7 bases lying between them. CDR1 SGHRS and CDR2 YFSETQ come from the germline V gene. The CDR3 has 14 amino acids. The CDR3 loop reads CASSLGTATDTQYF. In DNA, the CDR3 is TGCGCCAGCAGCTTGGGGACAGCCACAGATACGCAGTATTTT. The variable domain in full, completed from reference TRBV5-1 and TRBJ2-3, reads KAGVTQTPRYLIKTRGQQVTLSCSPISGHRSVSWYQQTPGQGLQFLFEYFSETQRNKGNFPGRFSGRQFSNSRSEMNVSTLELGDSALYLCASSLGTATDTQYFGPGTRLTVL.

This sequence joins TRBV18 and TRBJ2-1; no definite D call. The V and J ends lost 0 bases and 6 bases respectively, with 9 bases between them. Germline assignment: CDR1 KGHSH and CDR2 LQKENI. This CDR3 region has 14 residues. This CDR3 is CASSPPIPSNEQFF. The CDR3, as DNA: TGTGCCAGCTCACCACCGATCCCCAGCAATGAGCAGTTCTTC.

CDR3: CSASSQGGYGYTF. CDR3 bases: TGCAGTGCTAGTTCTCAGGGGGGCTATGGCTACACCTTC. The chain joins TRBV20-1 to TRBJ1-2; 7 positions agree with TRBD1. Germline assignment: CDR1 DFQATT and CDR2 SNEGSKA (reference sequence). CDR3 length: 13 amino acids. Trimming took 3 bases from V and 4 from J; bases not matched to a gene: 5.

The chain links TRBV29-1 to TRBJ1-5, with a weak D call TRBD1 (5 bases). Germline V gives CDR1 SQVTM, CDR2 ANQGSEA. The germline V and J ends were trimmed by 6 bases and 0 bases, with 12 bases remaining between them. The CDR3 sequence is 14 residues long. CDR3 sequence reads: CSVGWGSSNQPQHF. The DNA of the CDR3 is TGCAGCGTAGGCTGGGGCTCTAGCAATCAGCCCCAGCATTTT.

The chain employs TRBV10-3 and TRBJ2-7; D might be TRBD1 (6 bases). CDR1 ENHRY and CDR2 SYGVKD come from the germline V gene. The CDR3 has 13 amino acids. Trimming left V 8 bases short and J 0 bases short, with 11 bases between. The CDR3 here is CAIRQASSYEQYF. The CDR3 DNA follows: TGTGCCATCCGACAGGCGAGCTCCTACGAGCAGTACTTC.

This sequence joins TRBV10-3 and TRBJ1-2; 9 nucleotides line up with TRBD1. CDR1 is ENHRY and CDR2 is SYGVKD in the germline V gene. V shed 5 bases, J shed 1 base, and the junction held 17 bases outside the gene matches. This CDR3 has 19 amino acids. The CDR3, as DNA: TGTGCCATCAGTCAGCCCGGGACAGGGTACAAAAGTCTTAACTATGGCTACACCTTC. This encodes CAISQPGTGYKSLNYGYTF.

The genes are TRBV19 and TRBJ2-7; tentatively, D is TRBD1 (5 bases). CDR1 and CDR2 from the germline V gene are LNHDA and SQIVND (reference sequence). This CDR3 comprises 14 residues. The V gene lost 4 bases and the J gene lost 7 bases, with 17 bases spanning the gap. The CDR3 DNA reads as TGTGCCAGTAGTACCCTGGGGCCCCACGGGGAGCAGTACTTC. Its protein is CASSTLGPHGEQYF.

This chain links TRBV28 with TRBJ2-7, with TRBD1 matching 10 bases. The CDR3 covers 15 residues. In germline, CDR1 is MDHEN, CDR2 SYDVKM. The junction had 6 bases not matched to a gene; V was cut back by 4 bases and J by 3 bases. The CDR3 reads CASSWGQGRNYEQYF. In DNA, the CDR3 is TGTGCCAGCAGTTGGGGACAGGGGAGAAACTACGAGCAGTACTTC.

This clone was detected ten times or more. The chain uses TRBV5-4 and TRBJ2-7; 8 bases agree with TRBD2. Germline CDR1 and CDR2: SGHNT and YYREEE (reference sequence). The ends lost 4 bases at V and 0 bases at J; junction bases unmatched: 12. This CDR3 has 17 residues. CDR3 region: CASSPGRGAGSSYEQYF. CDR3 nucleotides: TGTGCCAGCAGCCCCGGGAGGGGCGCGGGATCCTCCTACGAGCAGTACTTC. Looking up the rest from reference TRBV5-4 and TRBJ2-7 gives the full variable domain: ETGVTQSPTHLIKTRGQQVTLRCSSQSGHNTVSWYQQALGQGPQFIFQYYREEENGRGNFPPRFSGLQFPNYSSELNVNALELDDSALYLCASSPGRGAGSSYEQYFGPGTRLTVT.

The chain has TRBV27 and TRBJ1-2; no reliable D call. Trimming took off 10 bases at V and 3 bases at J, with 12 bases between the two ends. The CDR3 runs to 12 residues. The germline V gene encodes CDR1 MNHEY and CDR2 SMNVEV (reference sequence). CDR3 protein: CATRREDYGYTF. For the CDR3, the DNA is TGTGCCACCAGGAGGGAAGACTATGGCTACACCTTC.

The CDR3 sequence: CASSLDGQSYEQYF. The DNA for the CDR3 is TGTGCCAGCAGCTTAGATGGGCAATCCTACGAGCAGTACTTC. The rearrangement uses TRBV7-2 and TRBJ2-7; D gene unclear. Germline CDR1 SGHTA, CDR2 FQGNSA. V was cut by 1 base and J by 1 base, with 8 bases left in between. This CDR3 is 14 amino acids long. Looking up the rest from reference TRBV7-2 and TRBJ2-7 gives the full variable domain: GAGVSQSPSNKVTEKGKDVELRCDPISGHTALYWYRQSLGQGLEFLIYFQGNSAPDKSGLPSDRFSAERTGGSVSTLTIQRTQQEDSAVYLCASSLDGQSYEQYFGPGTRLTVT.

The chain employs TRBV28 and TRBJ1-1; D is undetermined. Trimming stripped 6 bases from V and 0 bases from J, with 11 bases between. The CDR3 covers 14 residues. Germline V gene data show CDR1 as MDHEN and CDR2 as SYDVKM. CDR3 bases: TGTGCCAGCAGACCGGGTTCGTTGAACACTGAAGCTTTCTTT. As protein: CASRPGSLNTEAFF. Filled out from reference TRBV28 and TRBJ1-1, the complete variable domain reads DVKVTQSSRYLVKRTGEKVFLECVQDMDHENMFWYRQDPGLGLRLIYFSYDVKMKEKGDIPEGYSVSREKKERFSLILESASTNQTSMYLCASRPGSLNTEAFFGQGTRLTVV.

The CDR3 bases are TGTGCCACCAGTGATCCAACCGGGACAGGGAACAATCAGCCCCAGCATTTT. Residues: CATSDPTGTGNNQPQHF. The rearrangement uses TRBV24-1 and TRBJ1-5, with 9 bases matching TRBD1. The CDR3 is 17 residues long. The junction had 8 bases not matched to a gene; V was cut back by 3 bases and J by 3 bases. Germline assignment: CDR1 KGHDR and CDR2 SFDVKD.

V and J are TRBV27 and TRBJ2-7, with 7 bases fitting TRBD1. This CDR3 is built from 16 residues. The junction had 9 bases not matched to a gene; V was cut back by 2 bases and J by 2 bases. CDR1 is MNHEY and CDR2 is SMNVEV in the germline V gene (reference sequence). CDR3 DNA: TGTGCCAGCAGTTTAAGGGGGACAGCTTCGACCTACGAGCAGTACTTC. Amino acids: CASSLRGTASTYEQYF.

The rearrangement joins TRBV24-1 to TRBJ1-2; D is undetermined. Trimming took off 3 bases at V and 3 bases at J, with 7 bases between the two ends. Germline CDR1 is KGHDR and CDR2 is SFDVKD. The CDR3 length is 13 residues. DNA of the CDR3: TGTGCCACCAGTGATAAATCAGACTATGGCTACACCTTC. Translation: CATSDKSDYGYTF.

V gene TRBV18 combines with J gene TRBJ1-5; D is perhaps TRBD1 (5 bases). V dropped 5 bases and J dropped 11 bases, with 25 bases sitting between them. This CDR3 has 16 residues. In germline, CDR1 is KGHSH, CDR2 LQKENI. The CDR3 bases are TGTGCCAGCTCAGGGACGGCGGTGGGAGAACTAGCAGCCCAGCATTTT. It encodes CASSGTAVGELAAQHF.

The chain carries TRBV6-5 and TRBJ2-1; possible D gene TRBD1, 5 bases. From germline, CDR1 is MNHEY and CDR2 SVGAGI. The CDR3 loop spans 14 amino acids. Trimming removed 6 bases at V and 5 bases at J, with 14 bases between. CDR3 protein: CASRRQNADNEQFF. CDR3 coding DNA: TGTGCCAGCAGACGACAGAACGCTGACAATGAGCAGTTCTTC.

The chain uses TRBV5-6 and TRBJ2-7; D unclear. The CDR3 is made up of 14 amino acids. Germline lookup yields CDR1 SGHDT and CDR2 YYEEEE. Trimming took off 4 bases at V and 2 bases at J, with 13 bases between the two ends. CDR3 coding DNA: TGTGCCAGCAGCCGCGGTTGGCGCACCTACGAGCAGTACTTC. Translated: CASSRGWRTYEQYF. Combining the CDR3 with reference TRBV5-6 and TRBJ2-7 gives the whole variable domain DAGVTQSPTHLIKTRGQQVTLRCSPKSGHDTVSWYQQALGQGPQFIFQYYEEEERQRGNFPDRFSGHQFPNYSSELNVNALLLGDSALYLCASSRGWRTYEQYFGPGTRLTVT.

The chain links TRBV2 to TRBJ1-2; 9 nucleotides align to TRBD1. This CDR3 comprises 13 residues. The germline V gene has CDR1 SNHLY and CDR2 FYNNEI. The ends lost 7 bases at V and 8 bases at J; junction bases unmatched: 8. CDR3 in DNA: TGTGCCAGCATATCGGACAGGGGCAAAGGCTACACCTTC. It specifies CASISDRGKGYTF.

This chain joins TRBV9 and TRBJ2-2; D is undetermined. The CDR3 spans 16 residues. The germline V and J ends were trimmed by 2 bases and 0 bases, with 11 bases remaining between them. The germline CDR1 and CDR2 sequences are SGDLS and YYNGEE. CDR3 amino acids: CASSVRGLTNTGELFF. CDR3 bases: TGTGCCAGCAGCGTTCGAGGCCTTACGAACACCGGGGAGCTGTTTTTT.

The rearrangement uses TRBV21-1 and TRBJ1-1; the table's D gene call, TRBD1, was not cross checked with the DNA. TRBV21-1 is classified as a pseudogene. This CDR3 is 21 amino acids long. As DNA, the CDR3 is TGTGCCAGCAGCAAGCTAATGGGGGCACAGAAAGGTCGTACTGTGAACACTGAAGCTTTCTTT. Translating it yields CASSKLMGAQKGRTVNTEAFF.

This clone was picked up one time. The chain uses TRBV29-1 and TRBJ1-4; no reliable D call. Germline values: CDR1 SQVTM, CDR2 ANQGSEA. This CDR3 region has 13 residues. Trimming shortened V by 4 bases and J by 4 bases, and 10 bases separated the two germline ends. The CDR3 DNA reads as TGCAGCGTTGCCTGGGCAATTAATGAAAAACTGTTTTTT. It translates to CSVAWAINEKLFF.

The chain carries TRBV7-8 and TRBJ1-6; D gene uncertain. V was cut by 3 bases and J by 10 bases, with 10 bases left in between. The CDR3 extends over 13 amino acids. Germline values: CDR1 SGHVS, CDR2 FQNEAQ. Written as DNA, the CDR3 is TGTGCCAGCAGCTTTCGGGAGGGCTCACCCCTCCACTTT. This sequence encodes CASSFREGSPLHF. The entire variable domain, with the rest obtained from reference TRBV7-8 and TRBJ1-6, is as follows: GAGVSQSPRYKVAKRGQDVALRCDPISGHVSLFWYQQALGQGPEFLTYFQNEAQLDKSGLPSDRFFAERPEGSVSTLKIQRTQQEDSAVYLCASSFREGSPLHFGNGTRLTVT.

The chain combines TRBV9 with TRBJ2-7, with 10 bases matching TRBD2. Germline-derived CDR1 and CDR2 are SGDLS and YYNGEE. The CDR3 covers 16 residues. V shed 0 bases, J shed 4 bases, and the junction held 7 bases outside the gene matches. The CDR3 DNA sequence: TGTGCCAGCAGCGTAGACCCCAGCGGGGGGGCGTACGAGCAGTACTTC. Translation: CASSVDPSGGAYEQYF.

V gene TRBV4-2 combines with J gene TRBJ2-2, with 8 positions matching TRBD2. The V segment lost 4 bases and the J segment 7 bases; nucleotides outside the gene matches: 11. Per germline, CDR1 LGHNA and CDR2 YNFKEQ. This CDR3 is 16 amino acids long. The DNA for the CDR3 is TGTGCCAGCAGCCCCCCGGGAGGGGCTCGTGGCGGGGAGCTGTTTTTT. This sequence encodes CASSPPGGARGGELFF.

This chain links TRBV6-2 or TRBV6-3 with TRBJ2-3; TRBD1 agrees at 7 bases. Trimming took 4 bases from V and 1 from J; bases not matched to a gene: 11. The CDR3 is made up of 17 amino acids. CDR1 and CDR2 from the germline V gene are MNHEY and SVGEGT. In DNA form, the CDR3 reads TGTGCCAGCAGTTCCGGAGACAGGGTTTGGGGCACAGATACGCAGTATTTT. This encodes CASSSGDRVWGTDTQYF.

V usage is TRBV12-3 or TRBV12-4 and J usage is TRBJ1-2; 7 bases align to TRBD1. This CDR3 has 12 residues. J was trimmed by 6 bases and V by 8 bases; bases with no gene match: 6. CDR3 protein: CASATTGDGYTF. The CDR3 nucleotides read TGTGCCAGCGCCACTACAGGGGATGGCTACACCTTC.

This clone was recorded only once. The V call is TRBV19, the J call TRBJ1-5, with 9 bases matching TRBD1. After removal of 7 bases from V and 9 bases from J, the junction contained 10 bases not matched to a gene. The CDR3 has 14 amino acids. Germline assignment: CDR1 LNHDA and CDR2 SQIVND (reference sequence). For the CDR3, the DNA is TGTGCCAGTACCGGGACAGGGTCCTGGGGGCCCCAGCATTTT. Translation: CASTGTGSWGPQHF.

The chain recombines TRBV19 with TRBJ1-4, with 8 bases lining up with TRBD1. Unmatched junction bases numbered 4, after V lost 5 bases and J lost 5 bases. The CDR3 loop spans 14 amino acids. Germline V gene sequence: CDR1 LNHDA, CDR2 SQIVND (reference sequence). CDR3 bases: TGTGCCAGTAGTGCCGGGACAGGCAATGAAAAACTGTTTTTT. This encodes CASSAGTGNEKLFF.

The chain recombines TRBV4-1 with TRBJ1-1; 9 bases fit TRBD1. This CDR3 is built from 15 residues. V lost 4 bases, J lost 4 bases, and 7 bases stayed unmatched. The germline V gene encodes CDR1 MGHRA and CDR2 YSYEKL. The CDR3 DNA is TGCGCCAGCAGCCGGGACAGGGTCTCGCGCACTGAAGCTTTCTTT. Its protein product is CASSRDRVSRTEAFF.